The sequence of this TCR beta chain was determined in a study of shared T cell receptors in the human thymus. The CDR3 sequence is 13 residues long. In germline, CDR1 is SQVTM, CDR2 ANQGSEA. V was cut by 3 bases and J by 7 bases, with 12 bases left in between. Generated by immunoSEQ multiplex PCR, the TCRdb table keeps only in-frame clones and is missing some. Of about 660,000 clones in the sample, approximately 87% were seen once. These data are also associated with another study on human thymus T cells. Per that paper: V and J gene usage appeared biased in thymic and blood repertoires. Related research reported highly overlapping thymic repertoires among unrelated individuals.

This chain uses TRBV29-1 with TRBJ1-4; perhaps TRBD1 as D (6 bases). The sequenced sample consisted of thymocytes. The receptor's source is a boy in the first two years of life with a congenital heart defect. The CDR3: CSVDRGRGEKLFF. In DNA, the CDR3 is TGCAGCGTTGACAGGGGAAGGGGTGAAAAACTGTTTTTT.